One and the same sample provided the 29 T cell receptor beta chains below, sequenced in a study of technical replicates of blood from a handful of donors. Data came from immunoSEQ multiplex PCR; TCRdb stores just in-frame clones and leaves some out. Of approximately 68,000 clones in the sample, under 98% were seen once. The sequenced sample consisted of T cells isolated from PBMCs. The receptors come from a human donor in good health.

V and J are TRBV23-1 and TRBJ2-2, with TRBD1 identical over 9 bases. TRBV23-1 has ORF status, its function being uncertain. The junction had 5 bases not matched to a gene; V was cut back by 0 bases and J by 0 bases. The CDR3 length is 18 residues. The CDR3 sequence: CASSQSYGDRANTGELFF. In DNA, the CDR3 is TGCGCCAGCAGTCAATCATACGGGGACAGGGCGAACACCGGGGAGCTGTTTTTT.

The chain has TRBV9 and TRBJ2-1, with 8 bases aligning to TRBD2. The CDR3 spans 15 residues. With 9 bases clipped from V and 2 bases from J, the junction kept 10 bases outside the gene matches. Germline-derived CDR1 and CDR2 are SGDLS and YYNGEE. CDR3 nucleotide sequence: TGTGCCACATTGCCGGGACTAGACCCCTACAATGAGCAGTTCTTC. This translates into CATLPGLDPYNEQFF.

The chain carries TRBV6-1 and TRBJ1-5; D is possibly TRBD1 (6 bases). Germline V gives CDR1 MNHNS, CDR2 SASEGT. This CDR3 spans 17 amino acids. The germline V and J ends were trimmed by 0 bases and 2 bases, with 14 bases remaining between them. Written as DNA, the CDR3 is TGTGCCAGCAGTGAAGCGAAGGGGGAAGGGGGCAATCAGCCCCAGCATTTT. It encodes CASSEAKGEGGNQPQHF.

This chain uses TRBV6-5 with TRBJ1-2, with D possibly matching TRBD1 (5 bases). The CDR3 totals 13 residues. V lost 5 bases to trimming and J lost 2 bases, with 9 bases between them. In germline, CDR1 is MNHEY, CDR2 SVGAGI. The DNA of the CDR3 is TGTGCCAGCAGTAGGGCAGGGAACTATGGCTACACCTTC. This gives the protein CASSRAGNYGYTF.

The chain couples TRBV11-3 to TRBJ1-1; 7 nucleotides line up with TRBD1. CDR1 and CDR2 from the germline V gene are SGHNT and YENEEA. V was pared by 2 bases and J by 8 bases, with 11 bases of the junction left unmatched. This CDR3 is built from 15 residues. CDR3 loop: CASSLSGTATLEAFF. Here the CDR3 DNA reads TGTGCCAGCAGCTTATCCGGGACAGCTACGCTGGAAGCTTTCTTT.

V usage is TRBV2 and J usage is TRBJ1-5, with D tentatively TRBD1 (5 bases). The CDR3 sequence is 16 residues long. Germline CDR1 and CDR2: SNHLY and FYNNEI. V was cut by 5 bases and J by 0 bases, with 14 bases left in between. The CDR3 nucleotides are TGTGCCAGCAGTCGCCGACTGACAGATAGCAATCAGCCCCAGCATTTT. This codes for CASSRRLTDSNQPQHF.

The rearrangement uses TRBV11-2 and TRBJ1-1; 10 bases agree with TRBD1. V was pared by 4 bases and J by 3 bases, with 5 bases of the junction left unmatched. The germline V gene encodes CDR1 SGHAT and CDR2 FQNNGV. CDR3 length equals 15 residues. For the CDR3, the DNA is TGTGCCAGCAGCTCGGGACAGGGGACTTACACTGAAGCTTTCTTT. This gives the protein CASSSGQGTYTEAFF. The complete variable domain, with remaining parts taken from reference TRBV11-2 and TRBJ1-1, reads EAGVAQSPRYKIIEKRQSVAFWCNPISGHATLYWYQQILGQGPKLLIQFQNNGVVDDSQLPKDRFSAERLKGVDSTLKIQPAKLEDSAVYLCASSSGQGTYTEAFFGQGTRLTVV.

This rearrangement joins TRBV29-1 to TRBJ2-7; 11 bases line up with TRBD2. J lost 4 bases, V lost 5 bases, and 4 bases had no gene match. Germline V gene data show CDR1 as SQVTM and CDR2 as ANQGSEA. The CDR3 has 13 residues. Here the CDR3 reads CSVLSGRAYEQYF. CDR3 nucleotides: TGCAGCGTTCTTAGCGGGAGGGCTTACGAGCAGTACTTC.

The genes are TRBV9 and TRBJ1-1; D call uncertain. This CDR3 has 11 amino acids. V lost 5 bases to trimming and J lost 1 base, with 3 bases between them. Germline V gene sequence: CDR1 SGDLS, CDR2 YYNGEE. CDR3 nucleotides: TGTGCCAGCAGTCGGAACACTGAAGCTTTCTTT. Amino acid sequence: CASSRNTEAFF.

This chain links TRBV7-2 with TRBJ1-5; the D is unclear. Germline V CDR1 and CDR2: SGHTA, FQGNSA. The V end was cut by 0 bases, the J end by 0 bases, with 9 bases between. CDR3 size: 16 residues. DNA for the CDR3: TGTGCCAGCAGCTTAGCGCCCACACATAGCAATCAGCCCCAGCATTTT. Translated, it gives CASSLAPTHSNQPQHF.

Of note for this clone: The junction departs from germline at one end; a sequencing error may be responsible. The chain joins TRBV7-7 to TRBJ2-5, with 10 bases that match TRBD1. CDR1 is SSHAT and CDR2 is FNYEAQ in the germline V gene (reference sequence). CDR3 size: 13 residues. CDR3 bases: TGTGCTAGCAGCTCGGGACAGGGGGAGACCCAGTACTTC. This codes for CASSSGQGETQYF.

J is TRBJ1-5 and V is TRBV5-1, with TRBD1 matching over 9 bases. V lost 4 bases and J lost 6; bases outside the gene matches: 8. Per the germline V gene, CDR1 is SGHRS and CDR2 is YFSETQ. The CDR3 runs to 15 residues. CDR3: CASSIGTGFSQPQHF. The DNA of the CDR3 is TGCGCCAGCAGCATTGGGACAGGGTTTTCTCAGCCCCAGCATTTT.

In nucleotides, the CDR3 is TGCGCCAGCAGCCCTACAGGGCGGAGAATCTACGAGCAGTACTTC. It codes for CASSPTGRRIYEQYF. The V and J genes are TRBV4-1 and TRBJ2-7, with a possible D match to TRBD1 (6 bases). V was clipped by 4 bases and J by 3 bases, with 16 bases between them. The V gene's germline CDR1 is MGHRA and CDR2 YSYEKL. The CDR3 runs 15 residues.

J is TRBJ1-1 and V is TRBV5-5; 8 nucleotides match TRBD1. The ends lost 5 bases at V and 7 bases at J; junction bases unmatched: 13. The CDR3 contains 15 residues. Germline assignment: CDR1 SGHKS and CDR2 YYEKEE (reference sequence). CDR3 residues: CASREGQGIIVEAFF. DNA of the CDR3: TGTGCCAGCAGGGAAGGACAGGGAATAATTGTTGAAGCTTTCTTT.

This clone was recorded only once. The genes are TRBV18 and TRBJ1-3; possibly TRBD1 for D (6 bases). The CDR3 consists of 15 residues. V dropped 3 bases and J dropped 0 bases, with 9 bases sitting between them. Germline-derived CDR1 and CDR2 are KGHSH and LQKENI. The chain's CDR3 is CASSPDRSSGNTIYF. CDR3 coding DNA: TGTGCCAGCTCACCCGACAGGAGCTCTGGAAACACCATATATTTT.

This chain connects TRBV7-7 to TRBJ2-2; D remains unclear. Germline V CDR1 and CDR2: SSHAT, FNYEAQ (reference sequence). Trimming stripped 0 bases from V and 6 bases from J, with 5 bases between. This CDR3 comprises 13 residues. The CDR3 here is CASSLAIAGELFF. DNA for the CDR3: TGTGCCAGCAGCTTAGCTATAGCCGGGGAGCTGTTTTTT.

This chain's CDR3 is CASSPPDRGLYTEAFF. The CDR3 DNA follows: TGCGCCAGCAGTCCCCCCGACAGGGGGCTATATACTGAAGCTTTCTTT. The genes are TRBV4-1 and TRBJ1-1, with 10 bases identical to TRBD1. Looked up from germline, CDR1 is MGHRA and CDR2 is YSYEKL. The CDR3 contains 16 residues. Trimming took 6 bases from V and 5 from J; bases not matched to a gene: 12.

The chain employs TRBV10-3 and TRBJ1-3; D might be TRBD1 (6 bases). The CDR3 runs to 13 residues. Germline CDR1 ENHRY, CDR2 SYGVKD. The V gene lost 11 bases and the J gene lost 2 bases, with 13 bases spanning the gap. The chain's CDR3 is CAAKGQPGNTIYF. Here the CDR3 DNA reads TGTGCCGCTAAGGGACAACCTGGAAACACCATATATTTT.

This clone was observed a single time. The chain carries TRBV6-1 and TRBJ1-2; 8 positions agree with TRBD1. V lost 0 bases and J lost 10; bases outside the gene matches: 10. Germline loops: CDR1 MNHNS, CDR2 SASEGT. This CDR3 region has 15 residues. In DNA, the CDR3 is TGTGCCAGCAGTGAAGCGGCTTCCGGACAGGGCGACTACACCTTC. This sequence encodes CASSEAASGQGDYTF.

The chain carries TRBV19 and TRBJ2-1; TRBD2 matches at 9 bases. The CDR3 is 14 amino acids. The V gene's germline CDR1 is LNHDA and CDR2 SQIVND (reference sequence). The ends lost 8 bases at V and 5 bases at J; junction bases unmatched: 7. The CDR3 coding sequence is TGTGCCAGTGAGGAAAGCGGGAGGAACAATGAGCAGTTCTTC. Translated, it gives CASEESGRNNEQFF.

The rearrangement links TRBV7-2 to TRBJ1-1; 7 bases are shared with TRBD1. Trimming took 6 bases from V and 10 from J; bases not matched to a gene: 5. The CDR3 consists of 11 residues. From germline, CDR1 is SGHTA and CDR2 FQGNSA. The CDR3 is CASSDTGVAFF. The CDR3 DNA reads TGTGCCAGCAGTGATACAGGGGTAGCTTTCTTT.

V is TRBV19 and J is TRBJ1-5, with no clear D. The V gene lost 3 bases and the J gene lost 4 bases, with 10 bases spanning the gap. The CDR3 totals 14 residues. The V gene's germline CDR1 is LNHDA and CDR2 SQIVND (reference sequence). The CDR3 reads CASSIVSVNQPQHF. The CDR3 DNA reads as TGTGCCAGTAGTATTGTTTCTGTAAATCAGCCCCAGCATTTT.

The J gene is TRBJ2-1, the V gene TRBV11-3; no clear D. V was shortened by 1 base and J by 8 bases, with 3 bases between the two germline ends. The CDR3 runs to 11 residues. Germline values: CDR1 SGHNT, CDR2 YENEEA. The CDR3: CASSLGHEQFF. Here the CDR3 DNA reads TGTGCCAGCAGCTTAGGGCATGAGCAGTTCTTC.

The V call is TRBV11-2, the J call TRBJ2-1, with a weak D call TRBD1 (5 bases). Germline assignment: CDR1 SGHAT and CDR2 FQNNGV. Between the trimmed V and J ends, which lost 2 bases and 4 bases, there was a span of 12 bases. CDR3 length: 15 amino acids. CDR3 in DNA: TGTGCCAGCAGCTTATCGCAGGGCCCTTACAATGAGCAGTTCTTC. As protein: CASSLSQGPYNEQFF.

V and J are TRBV4-1 and TRBJ2-7, with TRBD2 identical over 9 bases. The CDR3 runs to 17 residues. Germline V gives CDR1 MGHRA, CDR2 YSYEKL. The trim removed 8 bases at V and 0 bases at J, leaving 14 bases unmatched. The CDR3 DNA follows: TGCGCCAGCTGCCCATCAGCGGGAGGCCTAAGCTCCTACGAGCAGTACTTC. It specifies CASCPSAGGLSSYEQYF.

This clone was observed once. The gene calls are TRBV6-5 and TRBJ2-7, with a weak D call TRBD1 (5 bases). This CDR3 is built from 16 residues. The germline gives CDR1 MNHEY, CDR2 SVGAGI. Trimming removed 0 bases at V and 2 bases at J, with 14 bases between. The CDR3 region is CASSYSGVYYTYEQYF. CDR3 nucleotide sequence: TGTGCCAGCAGTTACTCAGGGGTATACTACACCTACGAGCAGTACTTC.

The V gene is TRBV7-3, the J gene TRBJ2-1; 7 bases are shared with TRBD2. The CDR3 extends over 14 amino acids. V trimming: 4 bases; J trimming: 4 bases; junction bases outside the gene matches: 4. Germline V gene data show CDR1 as SGHTA and CDR2 as FQGTGA. CDR3 in amino acids: CASSSGLPYNEQFF. The CDR3 DNA follows: TGTGCCAGCAGCTCGGGACTACCTTACAATGAGCAGTTCTTC. The variable domain in full, completed from reference TRBV7-3 and TRBJ2-1, reads GAGVSQTPSNKVTEKGKYVELRCDPISGHTALYWYRQSLGQGPEFLIYFQGTGAADDSGLPNDRFFAVRPEGSVSTLKIQRTERGDSAVYLCASSSGLPYNEQFFGPGTRLTVL.

This sequence joins TRBV5-4 and TRBJ1-5; D possibly corresponds to TRBD1 (5 bases). CDR1 SGHNT and CDR2 YYREEE come from the germline V gene (reference sequence). V shed 1 base and J shed 8 bases, with 10 bases lying between them. The CDR3 spans 13 residues. Here the CDR3 DNA reads TGTGCCAGCAGCTTGACGGGGGAGGAGCCCCAGCATTTT. The encoded protein is CASSLTGEEPQHF.

The chain combines TRBV25-1 with TRBJ1-2; TRBD1 agrees at 9 bases. Trimming removed 4 bases from V and 5 bases from J; junction bases left unmatched: 8. Germline CDR1 MGHDK, CDR2 SYGVNS. The CDR3 contains 15 residues. CDR3 in amino acids: CASSVERTGAYGYTF. CDR3 nucleotide sequence: TGTGCCAGCAGTGTGGAAAGGACAGGGGCTTATGGCTACACCTTC.